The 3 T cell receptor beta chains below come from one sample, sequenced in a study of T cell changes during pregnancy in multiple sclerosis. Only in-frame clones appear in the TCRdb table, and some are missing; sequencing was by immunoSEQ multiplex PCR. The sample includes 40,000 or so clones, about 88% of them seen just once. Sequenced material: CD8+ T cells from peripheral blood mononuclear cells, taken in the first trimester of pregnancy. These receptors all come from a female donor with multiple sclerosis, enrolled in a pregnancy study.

The CDR3: CASSETIYNEQFF. As DNA, the CDR3 is TGTGCCAGCTCGGAGACTATCTACAATGAGCAGTTCTTC. J is TRBJ2-1 and V is TRBV13; maybe TRBD2 (5 bases). Germline assignment: CDR1 PRHDT and CDR2 FYEKMQ (reference sequence). Trimming stripped 8 bases from V and 3 bases from J, with 11 bases between. The CDR3 totals 13 residues.

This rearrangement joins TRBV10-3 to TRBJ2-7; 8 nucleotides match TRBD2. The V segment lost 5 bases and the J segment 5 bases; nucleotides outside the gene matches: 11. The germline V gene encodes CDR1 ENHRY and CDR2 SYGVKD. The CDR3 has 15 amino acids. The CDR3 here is CAISISGTSLDEQYF. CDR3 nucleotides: TGTGCCATCAGTATATCCGGGACTAGTCTTGACGAGCAGTACTTC.

The CDR3 DNA is TGTGCCAGCAGCCCCCCTAGCGGGGGGATTTCCTACGAGCAGTACTTC. Amino acids: CASSPPSGGISYEQYF. The chain combines TRBV4-2 with TRBJ2-7; TRBD2 matches 11 bases. Germline V gives CDR1 LGHNA, CDR2 YNFKEQ. V was clipped by 4 bases and J by 1 base; unmatched bases: 6. The CDR3 extends over 16 amino acids.